This T cell receptor (beta chain) was sequenced during a study of T cell responses to AZD1222 COVID-19 vaccine. Study findings and constraints: With two AZD1222 doses given, Spike-specific TCR breadth and depth both rose.

Produced via immunoSEQ multiplex PCR; TCRdb's table is partial and in-frame only. This table has over 45,000 clones, roughly 90% appearing once. About this clone: As yet, its antigen is unknown.

Germline CDR1 and CDR2: SGHTA and FQGNSA. Between the trimmed V and J ends, which lost 5 bases and 2 bases, there was a span of 11 bases. This CDR3 contains 14 residues. Sequencing was performed on peripheral blood, taken on day 0 of AZD1222 vaccination. This TCR came from an adult in good health. The gene calls are TRBV7-2 and TRBJ2-3; D unresolved. CDR3: CASSPRRHTDTQYF. For the CDR3, the DNA is TGTGCCAGCAGCCCCCGAAGGCACACAGATACGCAGTATTTT.